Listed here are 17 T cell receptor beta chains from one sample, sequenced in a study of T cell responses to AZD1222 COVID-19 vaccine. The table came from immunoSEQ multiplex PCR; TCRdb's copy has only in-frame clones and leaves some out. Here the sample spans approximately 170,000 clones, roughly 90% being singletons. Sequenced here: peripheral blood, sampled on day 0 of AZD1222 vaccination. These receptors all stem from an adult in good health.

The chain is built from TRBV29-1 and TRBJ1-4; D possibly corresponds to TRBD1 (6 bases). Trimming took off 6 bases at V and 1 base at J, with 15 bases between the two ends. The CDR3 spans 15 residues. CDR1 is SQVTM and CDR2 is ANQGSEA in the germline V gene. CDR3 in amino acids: CSVSAGARTNEKLFF. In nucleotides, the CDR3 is TGCAGCGTATCAGCGGGGGCACGAACTAATGAAAAACTGTTTTTT.

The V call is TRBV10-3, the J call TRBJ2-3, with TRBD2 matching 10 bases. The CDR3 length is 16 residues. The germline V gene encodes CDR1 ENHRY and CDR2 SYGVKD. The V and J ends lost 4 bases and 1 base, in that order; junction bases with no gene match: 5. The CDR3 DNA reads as TGTGCCATCAGTGGGCTAGCGGGAGTTGGCACAGATACGCAGTATTTT. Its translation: CAISGLAGVGTDTQYF.

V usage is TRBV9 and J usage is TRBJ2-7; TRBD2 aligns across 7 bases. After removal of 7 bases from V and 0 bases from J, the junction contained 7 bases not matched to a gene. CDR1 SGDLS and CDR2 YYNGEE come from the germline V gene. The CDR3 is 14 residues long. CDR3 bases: TGTGCCAGCGGGCGAGGACTAGGCTCCTACGAGCAGTACTTC. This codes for CASGRGLGSYEQYF. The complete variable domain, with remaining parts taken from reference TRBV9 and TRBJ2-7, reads DSGVTQTPKHLITATGQRVTLRCSPRSGDLSVYWYQQSLDQGLQFLIQYYNGEERAKGNILERFSAQQFPDLHSELNLSSLELGDSALYFCASGRGLGSYEQYFGPGTRLTVT.

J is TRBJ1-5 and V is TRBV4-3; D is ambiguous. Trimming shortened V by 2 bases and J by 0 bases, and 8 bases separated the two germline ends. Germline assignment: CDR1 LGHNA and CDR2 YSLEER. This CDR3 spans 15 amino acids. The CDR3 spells CASSQSGYSNQPQHF. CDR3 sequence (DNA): TGCGCCAGCAGCCAATCGGGGTATAGCAATCAGCCCCAGCATTTT.

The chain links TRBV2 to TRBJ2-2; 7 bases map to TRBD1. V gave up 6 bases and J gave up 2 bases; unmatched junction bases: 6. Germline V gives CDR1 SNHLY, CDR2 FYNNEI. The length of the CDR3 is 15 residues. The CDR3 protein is CASSHRGYNTGELFF. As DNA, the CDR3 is TGTGCCAGCAGCCACAGGGGTTACAACACCGGGGAGCTGTTTTTT.

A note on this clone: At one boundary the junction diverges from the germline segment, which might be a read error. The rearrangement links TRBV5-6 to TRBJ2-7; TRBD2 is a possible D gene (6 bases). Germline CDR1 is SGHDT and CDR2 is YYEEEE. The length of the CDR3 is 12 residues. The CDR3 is CASSRPGTRTSF. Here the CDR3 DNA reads TGTGCCAGCAGCCGCCCCGGGACTCGGACGTCCTTC.

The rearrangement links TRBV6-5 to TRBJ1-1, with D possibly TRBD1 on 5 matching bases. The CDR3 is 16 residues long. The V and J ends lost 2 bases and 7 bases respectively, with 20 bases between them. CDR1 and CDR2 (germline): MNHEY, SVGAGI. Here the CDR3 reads CASSYATRLTGREAFF. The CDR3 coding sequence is TGTGCCAGCAGTTACGCCACGAGGCTTACAGGTCGTGAAGCTTTCTTT.

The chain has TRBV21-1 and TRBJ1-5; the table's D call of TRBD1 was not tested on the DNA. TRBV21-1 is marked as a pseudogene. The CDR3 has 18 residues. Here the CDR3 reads CASSKELSGQGGNQPQHF. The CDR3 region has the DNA TGTGCCAGCAGCAAAGAATTGTCGGGACAGGGTGGCAATCAGCCCCAGCATTTT.

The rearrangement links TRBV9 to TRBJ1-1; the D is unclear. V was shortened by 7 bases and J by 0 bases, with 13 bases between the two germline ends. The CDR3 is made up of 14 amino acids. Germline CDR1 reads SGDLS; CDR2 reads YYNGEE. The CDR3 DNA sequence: TGTGCCAGCCGGTCAGCGGGTGTGAACACTGAAGCTTTCTTT. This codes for CASRSAGVNTEAFF.

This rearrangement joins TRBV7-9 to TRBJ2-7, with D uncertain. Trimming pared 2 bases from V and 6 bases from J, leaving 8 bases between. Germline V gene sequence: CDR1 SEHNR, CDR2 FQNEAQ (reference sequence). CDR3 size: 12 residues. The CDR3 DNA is TGTGCCAGCAGCTTACTCGAGGCCGAGCAGTACTTC. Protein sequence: CASSLLEAEQYF.

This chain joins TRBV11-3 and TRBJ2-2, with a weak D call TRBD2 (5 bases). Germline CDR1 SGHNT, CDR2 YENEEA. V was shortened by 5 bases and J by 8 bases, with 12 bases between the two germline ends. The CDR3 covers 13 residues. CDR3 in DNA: TGTGCCAGCAGCGCCTTTAGCGAAGGGGAGCTGTTTTTT. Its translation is CASSAFSEGELFF. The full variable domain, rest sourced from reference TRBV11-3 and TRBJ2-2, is EAGVVQSPRYKIIEKKQPVAFWCNPISGHNTLYWYLQNLGQGPELLIRYENEEAVDDSQLPKDRFSAERLKGVDSTLKIQPAELGDSAVYLCASSAFSEGELFFGEGSRLTVL.

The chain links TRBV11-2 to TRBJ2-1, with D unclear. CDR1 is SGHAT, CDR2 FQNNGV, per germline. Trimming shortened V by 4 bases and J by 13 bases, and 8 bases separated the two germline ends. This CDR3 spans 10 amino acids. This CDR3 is CASSSMTQFF. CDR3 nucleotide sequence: TGTGCCAGCAGCTCCATGACCCAGTTCTTC.

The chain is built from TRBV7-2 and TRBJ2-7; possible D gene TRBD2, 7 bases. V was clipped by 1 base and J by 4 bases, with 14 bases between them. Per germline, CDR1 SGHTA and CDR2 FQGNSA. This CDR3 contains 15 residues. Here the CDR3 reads CASSLGGGGGYEQYF. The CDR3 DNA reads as TGTGCCAGCAGCTTAGGTGGAGGGGGGGGTTACGAGCAGTACTTC.

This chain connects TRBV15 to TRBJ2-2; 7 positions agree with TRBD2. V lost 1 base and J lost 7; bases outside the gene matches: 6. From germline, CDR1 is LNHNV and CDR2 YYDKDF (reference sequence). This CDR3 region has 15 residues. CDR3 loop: CATSRGGSQSGELFF. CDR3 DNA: TGTGCCACCAGCAGAGGCGGGAGTCAAAGCGGGGAGCTGTTTTTT.

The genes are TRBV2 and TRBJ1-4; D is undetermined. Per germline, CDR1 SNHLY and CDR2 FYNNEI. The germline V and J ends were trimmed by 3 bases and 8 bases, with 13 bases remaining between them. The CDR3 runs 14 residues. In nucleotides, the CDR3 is TGTGCCAGCAGTGACCCCTCTCTTTCGGAAAAACTGTTTTTT. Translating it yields CASSDPSLSEKLFF.

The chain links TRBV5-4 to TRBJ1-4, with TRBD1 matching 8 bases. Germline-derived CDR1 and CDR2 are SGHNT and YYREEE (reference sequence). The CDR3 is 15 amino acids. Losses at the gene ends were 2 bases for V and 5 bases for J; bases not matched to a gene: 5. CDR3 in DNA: TGTGCCAGCAGCTTCGAAGGGACAGGAAATGAAAAACTGTTTTTT. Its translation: CASSFEGTGNEKLFF.

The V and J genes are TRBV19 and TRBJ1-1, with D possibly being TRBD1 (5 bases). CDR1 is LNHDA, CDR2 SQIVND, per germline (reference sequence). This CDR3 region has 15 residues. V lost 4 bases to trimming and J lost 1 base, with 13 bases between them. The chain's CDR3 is CASSTPGRQNTEAFF. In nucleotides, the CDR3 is TGTGCCAGTAGTACTCCGGGACGGCAGAACACTGAAGCTTTCTTT.